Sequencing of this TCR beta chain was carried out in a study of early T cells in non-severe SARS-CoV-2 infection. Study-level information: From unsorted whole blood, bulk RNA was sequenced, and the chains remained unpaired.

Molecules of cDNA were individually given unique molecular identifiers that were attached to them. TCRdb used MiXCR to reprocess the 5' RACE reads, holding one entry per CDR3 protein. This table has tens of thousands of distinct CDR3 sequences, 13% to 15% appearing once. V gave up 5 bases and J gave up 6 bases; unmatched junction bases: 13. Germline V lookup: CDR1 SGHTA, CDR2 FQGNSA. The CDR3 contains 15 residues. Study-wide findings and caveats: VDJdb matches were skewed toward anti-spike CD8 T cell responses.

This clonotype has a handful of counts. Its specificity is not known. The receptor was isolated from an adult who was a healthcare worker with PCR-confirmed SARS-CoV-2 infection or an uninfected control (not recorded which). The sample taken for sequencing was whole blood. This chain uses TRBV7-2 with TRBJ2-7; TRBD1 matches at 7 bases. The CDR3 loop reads CASSPPPLAGGEQYF. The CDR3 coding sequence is TGTGCCAGCAGCCCCCCCCCACTGGCAGGGGGCGAGCAGTACTTC.